This T cell receptor beta chain is drawn from a study of cytomegalovirus exposure and HLA in healthy donors. Comments on this clone: Antigen specificity is unknown.

This PCR relied on a set of 60 Vbeta primers and 13 Jbeta primers. Profiled with immunoSEQ multiplex PCR; TCRdb holds only in-frame clones, not every one. The data hold over 150,000 clones, with 80% observed a single time. CDR1 SGHRS and CDR2 YFSETQ come from the germline V gene. V lost 4 bases and J lost 5; bases outside the gene matches: 10. CDR3 length: 17 residues. Whole-study results and caveats: Likely technical artifact: a cluster of highly shared sequence variants.

The specimen sequenced was PBMCs. The rearrangement links TRBV5-1 to TRBJ2-1, with 12 bases matching TRBD2. The receptor was derived from a man aged 25 to 40 in good health and CMV-seropositive. The CDR3 DNA is TGCGCCAGCAGCACCGAACTAGCGGGGGGCCTCCACAATGAGCAGTTCTTC. Residues: CASSTELAGGLHNEQFF.